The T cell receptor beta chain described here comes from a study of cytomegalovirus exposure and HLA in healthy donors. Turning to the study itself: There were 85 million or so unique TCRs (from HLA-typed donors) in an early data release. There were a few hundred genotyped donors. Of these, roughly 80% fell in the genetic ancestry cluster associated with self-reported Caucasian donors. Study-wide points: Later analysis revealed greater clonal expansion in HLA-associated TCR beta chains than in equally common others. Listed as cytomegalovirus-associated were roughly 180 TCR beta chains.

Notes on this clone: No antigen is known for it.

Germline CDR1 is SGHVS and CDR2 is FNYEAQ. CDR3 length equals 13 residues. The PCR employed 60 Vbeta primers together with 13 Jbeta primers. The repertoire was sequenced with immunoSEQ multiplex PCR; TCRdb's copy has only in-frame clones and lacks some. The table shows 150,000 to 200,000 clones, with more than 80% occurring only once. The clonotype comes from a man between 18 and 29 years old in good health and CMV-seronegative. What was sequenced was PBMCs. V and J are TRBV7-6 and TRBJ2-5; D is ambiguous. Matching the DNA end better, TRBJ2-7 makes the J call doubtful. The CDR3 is CASSLALSNEQYF. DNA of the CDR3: TGTGCCAGCAGCTTAGCGCTGTCGAACGAGCAGTACTTC.